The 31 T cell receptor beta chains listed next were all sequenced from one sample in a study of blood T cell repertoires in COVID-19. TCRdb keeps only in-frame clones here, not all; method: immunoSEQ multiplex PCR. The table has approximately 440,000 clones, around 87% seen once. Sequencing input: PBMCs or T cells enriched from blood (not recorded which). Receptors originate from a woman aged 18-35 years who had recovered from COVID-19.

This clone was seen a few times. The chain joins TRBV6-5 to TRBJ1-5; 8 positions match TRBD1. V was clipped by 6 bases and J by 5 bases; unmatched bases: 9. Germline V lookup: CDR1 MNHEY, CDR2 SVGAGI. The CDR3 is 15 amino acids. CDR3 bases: TGTGCCAGCAGGCTAGACAGGGGTGACGATCAGCCCCAGCATTTT. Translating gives CASRLDRGDDQPQHF.

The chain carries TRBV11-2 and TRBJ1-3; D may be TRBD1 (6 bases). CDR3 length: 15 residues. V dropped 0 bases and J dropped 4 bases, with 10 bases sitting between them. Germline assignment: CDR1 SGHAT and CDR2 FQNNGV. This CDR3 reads CASSLDITGGNTIYF. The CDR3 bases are TGTGCCAGCAGCTTAGATATTACAGGGGGAAACACCATATATTTT.

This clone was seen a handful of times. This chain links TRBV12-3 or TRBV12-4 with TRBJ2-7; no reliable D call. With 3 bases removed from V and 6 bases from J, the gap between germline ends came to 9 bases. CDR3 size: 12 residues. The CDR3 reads CASSFNPGEQYF. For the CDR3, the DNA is TGTGCCAGCAGTTTTAACCCCGGCGAGCAGTACTTC.

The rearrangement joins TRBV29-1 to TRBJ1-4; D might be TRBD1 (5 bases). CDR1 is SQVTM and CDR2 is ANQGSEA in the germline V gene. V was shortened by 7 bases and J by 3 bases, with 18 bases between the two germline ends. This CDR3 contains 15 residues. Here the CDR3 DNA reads TGCAGCGCCGCAACGGGAGGGGAGCCTAATGAAAAACTGTTTTTT. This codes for CSAATGGEPNEKLFF. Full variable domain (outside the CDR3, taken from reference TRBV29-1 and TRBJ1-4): SAVISQKPSRDICQRGTSLTIQCQVDSQVTMMFWYRQQPGQSLTLIATANQGSEATYESGFVIDKFPISRPNLTFSTLTVSNMSPEDSSIYLCSAATGGEPNEKLFFGSGTQLSVL.

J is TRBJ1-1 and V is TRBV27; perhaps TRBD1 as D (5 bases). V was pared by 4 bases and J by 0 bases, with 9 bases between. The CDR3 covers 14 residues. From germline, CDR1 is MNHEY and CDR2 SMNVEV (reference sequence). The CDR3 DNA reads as TGTGCCAGCAGTTCGACAGTTTTGAACACTGAAGCTTTCTTT. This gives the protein CASSSTVLNTEAFF.

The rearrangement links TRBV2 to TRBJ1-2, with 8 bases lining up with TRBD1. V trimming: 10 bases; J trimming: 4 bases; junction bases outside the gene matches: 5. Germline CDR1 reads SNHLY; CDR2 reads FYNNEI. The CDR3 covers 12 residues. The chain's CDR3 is CAIYRGGYGYTF. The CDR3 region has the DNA TGTGCCATTTACAGGGGGGGCTATGGCTACACCTTC.

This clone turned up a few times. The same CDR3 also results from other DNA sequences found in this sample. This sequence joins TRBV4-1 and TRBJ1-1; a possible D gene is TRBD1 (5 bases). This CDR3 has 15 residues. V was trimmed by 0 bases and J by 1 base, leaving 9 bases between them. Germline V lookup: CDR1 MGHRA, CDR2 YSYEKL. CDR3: CASSQEGQGNTEAFF. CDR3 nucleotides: TGCGCCAGCAGCCAAGAGGGGCAGGGGAACACTGAAGCTTTCTTT.

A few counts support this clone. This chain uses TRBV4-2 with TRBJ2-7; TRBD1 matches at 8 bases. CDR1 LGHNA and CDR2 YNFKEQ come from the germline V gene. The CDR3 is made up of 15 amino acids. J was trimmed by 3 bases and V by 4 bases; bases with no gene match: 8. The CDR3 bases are TGTGCCAGCAGCCGTTCGACAGGGGCTGGCTACGAGCAGTACTTC. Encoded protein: CASSRSTGAGYEQYF.

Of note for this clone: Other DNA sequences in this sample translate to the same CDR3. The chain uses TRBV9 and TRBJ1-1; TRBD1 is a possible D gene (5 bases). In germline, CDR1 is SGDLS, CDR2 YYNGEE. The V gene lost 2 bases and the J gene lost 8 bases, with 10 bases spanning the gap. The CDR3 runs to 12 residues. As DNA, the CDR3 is TGTGCCAGCAGCGTTTCGGGGGGAGAAGCTTTCTTT. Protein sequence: CASSVSGGEAFF.

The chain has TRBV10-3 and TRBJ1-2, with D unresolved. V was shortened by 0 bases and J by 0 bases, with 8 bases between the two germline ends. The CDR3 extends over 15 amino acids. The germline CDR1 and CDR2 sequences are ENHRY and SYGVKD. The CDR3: CAISESKEPNYGYTF. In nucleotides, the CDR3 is TGTGCCATCAGTGAGTCGAAGGAGCCTAACTATGGCTACACCTTC.

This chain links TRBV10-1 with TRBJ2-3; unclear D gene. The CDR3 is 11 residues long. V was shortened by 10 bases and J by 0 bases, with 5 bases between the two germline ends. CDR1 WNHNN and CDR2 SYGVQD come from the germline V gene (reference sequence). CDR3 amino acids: CANLSTDTQYF. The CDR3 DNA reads TGCGCCAATCTTAGCACAGATACGCAGTATTTT.

This CDR3 is CASSVTSGGASDTQYF. The CDR3 region has the DNA TGCGCCAGCAGCGTTACTAGCGGGGGGGCCTCAGATACGCAGTATTTT. The genes are TRBV5-1 and TRBJ2-3, with 13 positions matching TRBD2. The CDR3 is made up of 16 amino acids. Germline V lookup: CDR1 SGHRS, CDR2 YFSETQ. V lost 4 bases, J lost 4 bases, and 6 bases stayed unmatched.

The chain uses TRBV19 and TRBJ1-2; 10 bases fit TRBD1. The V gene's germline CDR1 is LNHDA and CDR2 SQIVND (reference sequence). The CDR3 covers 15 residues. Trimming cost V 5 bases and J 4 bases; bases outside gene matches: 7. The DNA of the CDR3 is TGTGCCAGTAGTTCTCCGGGACAGGGGTTCTATGGCTACACCTTC. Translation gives CASSSPGQGFYGYTF.

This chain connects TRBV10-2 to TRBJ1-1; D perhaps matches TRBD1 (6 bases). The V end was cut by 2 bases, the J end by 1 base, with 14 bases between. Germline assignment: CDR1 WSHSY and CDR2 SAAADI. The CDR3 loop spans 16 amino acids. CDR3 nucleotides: TGCGCCAGCAGTGAGACCTCGGGCAGGGGGAACACTGAAGCTTTCTTT. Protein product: CASSETSGRGNTEAFF.

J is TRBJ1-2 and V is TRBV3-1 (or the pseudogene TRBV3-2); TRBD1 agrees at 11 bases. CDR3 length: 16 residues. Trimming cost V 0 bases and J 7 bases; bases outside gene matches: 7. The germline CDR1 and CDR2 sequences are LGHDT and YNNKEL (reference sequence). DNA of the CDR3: TGTGCCAGCAGCCAAGAAAGGGACAGGGGGGTAGGTGGCTACACCTTC. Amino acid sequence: CASSQERDRGVGGYTF.

CDR3 nucleotides: TGTGCCAGCAGCTTGGTATCGTTTAGCACGCAGTACTTC. Encoded protein: CASSLVSFSTQYF. The gene calls are TRBV5-6 and TRBJ2-7; no reliable D call. This CDR3 region has 13 residues. Trimming took off 0 bases at V and 9 bases at J, with 13 bases between the two ends. Germline V gene sequence: CDR1 SGHDT, CDR2 YYEEEE.

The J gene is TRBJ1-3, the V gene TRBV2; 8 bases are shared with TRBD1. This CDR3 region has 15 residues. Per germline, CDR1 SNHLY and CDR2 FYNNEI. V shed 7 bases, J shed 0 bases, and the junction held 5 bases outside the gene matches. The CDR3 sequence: CASTRTGLSGNTIYF. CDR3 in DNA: TGTGCCAGCACTCGGACAGGGCTCTCTGGAAACACCATATATTTT. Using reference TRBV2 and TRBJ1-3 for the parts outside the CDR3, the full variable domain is EPEVTQTPSHQVTQMGQEVILRCVPISNHLYFYWYRQILGQKVEFLVSFYNNEISEKSEIFDDQFSVERPDGSNFTLKIRSTKLEDSAMYFCASTRTGLSGNTIYFGEGSWLTVV.

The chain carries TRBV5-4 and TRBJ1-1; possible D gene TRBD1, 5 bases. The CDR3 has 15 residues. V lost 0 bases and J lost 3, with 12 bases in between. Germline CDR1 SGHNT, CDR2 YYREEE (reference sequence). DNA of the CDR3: TGTGCCAGCAGCTTGGGGACGGGAGGGGACACTGAAGCTTTCTTT. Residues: CASSLGTGGDTEAFF.

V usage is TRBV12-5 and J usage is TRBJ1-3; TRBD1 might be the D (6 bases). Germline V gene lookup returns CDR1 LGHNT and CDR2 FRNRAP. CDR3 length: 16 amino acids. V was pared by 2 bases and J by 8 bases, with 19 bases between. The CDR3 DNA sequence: TGTGCTAGTGGTTTGTCGGACAGCGCGGGTTTAGACACCATATATTTT. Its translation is CASGLSDSAGLDTIYF.

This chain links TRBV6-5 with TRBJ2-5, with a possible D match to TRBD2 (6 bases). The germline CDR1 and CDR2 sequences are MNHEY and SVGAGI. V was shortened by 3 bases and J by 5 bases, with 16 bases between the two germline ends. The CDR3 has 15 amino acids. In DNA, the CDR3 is TGTGCCAGCAGTTATAGGTCCCCGGCGGGGGAGACCCAGTACTTC. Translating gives CASSYRSPAGETQYF.

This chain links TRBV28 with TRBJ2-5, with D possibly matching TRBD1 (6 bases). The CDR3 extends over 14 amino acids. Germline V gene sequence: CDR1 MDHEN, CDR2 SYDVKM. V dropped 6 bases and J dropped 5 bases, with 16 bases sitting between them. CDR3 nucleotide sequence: TGTGCCAGCAGGACGATACAGGGACATGAGACCCAGTACTTC. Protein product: CASRTIQGHETQYF.

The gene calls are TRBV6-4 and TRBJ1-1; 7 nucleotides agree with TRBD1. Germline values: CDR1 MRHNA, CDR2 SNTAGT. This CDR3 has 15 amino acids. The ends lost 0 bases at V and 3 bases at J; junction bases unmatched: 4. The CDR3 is CASSDSRRGHTEAFF. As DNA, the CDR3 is TGTGCCAGCAGTGACTCGAGGAGGGGGCACACTGAAGCTTTCTTT.

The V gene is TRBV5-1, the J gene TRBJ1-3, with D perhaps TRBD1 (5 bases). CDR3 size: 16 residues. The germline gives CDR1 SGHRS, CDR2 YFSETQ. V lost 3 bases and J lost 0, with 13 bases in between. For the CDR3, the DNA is TGCGCCAGCAGCTCCTTAGGGACTGCCTCTGGAAACACCATATATTTT. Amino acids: CASSSLGTASGNTIYF.

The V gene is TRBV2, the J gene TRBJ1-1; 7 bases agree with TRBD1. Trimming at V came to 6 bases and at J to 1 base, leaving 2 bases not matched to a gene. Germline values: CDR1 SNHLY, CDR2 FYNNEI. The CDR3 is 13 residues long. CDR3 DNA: TGTGCCAGCAGATGGGACAGGAACACTGAAGCTTTCTTT. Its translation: CASRWDRNTEAFF.

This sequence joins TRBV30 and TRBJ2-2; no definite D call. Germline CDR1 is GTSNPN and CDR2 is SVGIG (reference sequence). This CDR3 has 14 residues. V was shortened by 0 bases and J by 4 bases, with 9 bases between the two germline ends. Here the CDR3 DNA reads TGTGCCTGGAGTGTACTATTCCCCACCGGGGAGCTGTTTTTT. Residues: CAWSVLFPTGELFF.

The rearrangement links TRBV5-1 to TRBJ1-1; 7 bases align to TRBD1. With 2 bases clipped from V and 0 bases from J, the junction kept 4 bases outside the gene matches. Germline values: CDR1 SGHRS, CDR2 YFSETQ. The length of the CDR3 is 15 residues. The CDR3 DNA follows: TGCGCCAGCAGCTTTTCGACAGGGCTGAACACTGAAGCTTTCTTT. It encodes CASSFSTGLNTEAFF.

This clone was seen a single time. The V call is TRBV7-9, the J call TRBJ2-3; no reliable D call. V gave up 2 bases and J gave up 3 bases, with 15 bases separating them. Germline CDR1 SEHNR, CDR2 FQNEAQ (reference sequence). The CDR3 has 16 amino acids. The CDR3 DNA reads TGTGCCAGCAGCTTATGGTTTAGCCAGACGACAGATACGCAGTATTTT. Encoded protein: CASSLWFSQTTDTQYF.

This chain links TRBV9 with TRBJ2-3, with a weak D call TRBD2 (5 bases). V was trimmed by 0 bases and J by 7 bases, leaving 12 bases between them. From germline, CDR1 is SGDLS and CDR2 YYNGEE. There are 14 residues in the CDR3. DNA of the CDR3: TGTGCCAGCAGCGTAGACGAGGGTCGGTATACGCAGTATTTT. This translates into CASSVDEGRYTQYF.

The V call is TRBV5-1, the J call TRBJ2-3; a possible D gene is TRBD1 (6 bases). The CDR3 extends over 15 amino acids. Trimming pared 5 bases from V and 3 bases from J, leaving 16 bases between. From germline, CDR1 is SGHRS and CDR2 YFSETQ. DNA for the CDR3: TGCGCCAGCAGTACAGGGACCGGGGATACAGATACGCAGTATTTT. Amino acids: CASSTGTGDTDTQYF.

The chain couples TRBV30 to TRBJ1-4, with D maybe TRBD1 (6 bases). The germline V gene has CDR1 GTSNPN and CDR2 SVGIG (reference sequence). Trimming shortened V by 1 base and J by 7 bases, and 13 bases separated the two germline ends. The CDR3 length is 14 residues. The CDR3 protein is CAWSEGQGSEKLFF. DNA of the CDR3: TGTGCCTGGAGTGAAGGCCAGGGGTCTGAAAAACTGTTTTTT.

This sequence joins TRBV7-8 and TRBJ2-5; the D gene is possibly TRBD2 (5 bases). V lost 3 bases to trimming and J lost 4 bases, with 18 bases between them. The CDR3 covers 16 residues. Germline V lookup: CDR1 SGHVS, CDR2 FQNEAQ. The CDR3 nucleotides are TGTGCCAGCAGCTTCGGACTGAGTGGAGGCGGAGAGACCCAGTACTTC. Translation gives CASSFGLSGGGETQYF.